This T cell receptor (beta chain) was identified during a study of shared clonotypes between healthy human individuals. Investigators spread the genomic DNA of each subset evenly over several immunoSEQ plates. Libraries were prepared by immunoSEQ multiplex PCR; TCRdb keeps only in-frame clonotypes and omits some of them. The repertoire holds some 1 million clones, about 75% seen once, with about 1.5% in the top ten. The ends were cut back, 0 bases at V and 2 bases at J, with 9 bases in the middle. Germline values: CDR1 SGHKS, CDR2 YYEKEE (reference sequence). The CDR3 covers 15 residues. Study conclusions and caveats: All-four-donor shared clonotypes had higher generation probabilities than non-shared clonotypes did.

Concerning this clone itself: Its antigen is not identified.

Sample: memory CD4+ T cells sorted from blood. Subset meaning: CD45RA-negative fraction. The J gene is TRBJ2-1, the V gene TRBV5-5, with a tentative D call TRBD1 (6 bases). This TCR derives from a man in his late teens or twenties in good health. The CDR3 sequence is CASSLDEGAYNEQFF. In DNA form, the CDR3 reads TGTGCCAGCAGCTTGGATGAGGGGGCCTACAATGAGCAGTTCTTC.